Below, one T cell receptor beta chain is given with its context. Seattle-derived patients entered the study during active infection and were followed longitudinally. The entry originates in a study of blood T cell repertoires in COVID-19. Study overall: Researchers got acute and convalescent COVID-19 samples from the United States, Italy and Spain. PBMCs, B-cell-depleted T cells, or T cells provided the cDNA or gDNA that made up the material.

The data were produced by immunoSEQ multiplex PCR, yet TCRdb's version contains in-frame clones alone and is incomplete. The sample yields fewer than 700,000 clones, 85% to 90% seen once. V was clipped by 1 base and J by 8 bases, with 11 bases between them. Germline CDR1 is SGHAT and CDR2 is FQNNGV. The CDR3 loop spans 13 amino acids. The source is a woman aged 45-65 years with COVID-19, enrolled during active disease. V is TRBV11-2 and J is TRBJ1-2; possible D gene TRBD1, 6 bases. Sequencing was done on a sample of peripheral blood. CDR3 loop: CASSLAGGWGYTF. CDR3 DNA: TGTGCCAGCAGCTTAGCTGGGGGCTGGGGCTACACCTTC.